This T cell receptor beta chain is from a study of blood T cell repertoires in COVID-19 (dated by TCRdb to the early 2020s). Regarding the research as a whole: Collaborator samples came from the United States, Italy and Spain and covered acute and convalescent phases of COVID-19. Deeply sampled blood TCRbeta repertoires from subjects exposed to, actively infected with, or recovered from COVID-19 were included in the dataset. A freely available public database, intended as a resource for researchers studying the immune response to SARS-CoV-2, is where the repertoires were released. Where HLA class I and class II types were available, the types were taken from metadata supplied by the sample provider, not from assay-based typing. Samples came from the ongoing ImmuneRACE study (first 160 participants) plus 1,254 subjects from 6 global collaborators. The prospective study material was composed of cDNA or gDNA derived from T cells, B-cell-depleted T cells, or PBMCs. Sample metadata almost always included a de-identified subject ID, COVID-19 status, age in years and sex.

Each collaborating institution followed its own protocols to collect whole blood in K2EDTA tubes. Collaborator samples were shipped for TCRbeta analysis as frozen whole blood, isolated PBMCs, or DNA extracted from either sample type. Measured from the cysteine to the phenylalanine, the CDR3 is 14 residues long. Solely the CDR3 DNA is kept, with 42 bases framed from the first base. Via the germline V gene (reference sequence), CDR1 is SEHNR and CDR2 FQNEAQ. V is pared back by 5 bases and J by 1 base, with 11 bases lying between the germline termini. The immunoSEQ Assay, a bias-controlled multiplex PCR, was used to amplify TCRbeta CDR3 regions from genomic DNA. The original methods were these. The number of nucleated cells in each sample was estimated by amplification of reference gene primers within the assay. Sequence reads were collapsed and filtered to measure the absolute abundance of every unique TCRbeta CDR3 rearrangement. For each sample, productive Simpson clonality was calculated as the square root of Simpson's diversity index across productive rearrangements. Entries here come from immuneACCESS through TCRdb and include only in-frame sequences with V and J called. Some clones fail to appear in such tables; in the studies checked, an unresolved V gene covers under half of the shortfall, and the cause of the remainder is unknown. V and J calls and clone size follow that table, whereas D and trimming were derived from the DNA. The sample has some 140,000 clones on record, roughly 80% of them singletons. The ten largest clones take up 1.5% to 2% of the sample.

Overall study outcomes, separate from this receptor: The quantity of clinical and demographic metadata differed by source and by participant and was supplied without curation.

This clone occurred a few times. Which antigen it targets is not known. No much larger clonotype is one base removed from it; base qualities were not supplied. The TCR sequence derives from an elderly man with acute or convalescent COVID-19. Input material: peripheral blood. This receptor chain uses TRBV7-9 and TRBJ1-2; no D gene can be assigned with confidence. This receptor has the CDR3 CASSRGGGNYGYTF. Read as DNA, the sequence is TGTGCCAGCAGCCGCGGAGGCGGTAACTATGGCTACACCTTC.